One sample yielded the 10 T cell receptor beta chains listed below, sequenced in a study of Ad26.COV2.S vaccination and SARS-CoV-2 variants. The assay was immunoSEQ multiplex PCR, and TCRdb's table has in-frame clones only and misses some. This table has around 320,000 clones, around 87% appearing once. The treatment here: roughly 18 received Ad26.COV2.S at low or high dose, single or two shots; roughly five received placebo; per-sample allocation not given. Sample collection was performed on day 63 after the first vaccine or placebo injection. Here the sequenced sample was peripheral blood, taken in a trial of Ad26.COV2.S vaccine versus placebo. The source is a person between 18 and 65 years old who received the Ad26.COV2.S COVID-19 vaccine or a placebo.

This chain uses TRBV6-2 or TRBV6-3 with TRBJ2-1, with D perhaps TRBD2 (6 bases). The V end lost 2 bases, the J end lost 8 bases, and 25 bases lay between the germline ends. The CDR3 has 18 amino acids. CDR1 and CDR2 from the germline V gene are MNHEY and SVGEGT. Written as DNA, the CDR3 is TGTGCCAGCAGTTACGGAGGGAACCGGGCCCCTCAGGCTGATGAGCAGTTCTTC. Translating gives CASSYGGNRAPQADEQFF.

The rearrangement joins TRBV20-1 to TRBJ2-7; D is unclear. Germline V gene lookup returns CDR1 DFQATT and CDR2 SNEGSKA (reference sequence). The germline V and J ends were trimmed by 3 bases and 5 bases, with 17 bases remaining between them. The CDR3 extends over 14 amino acids. This CDR3 is CSASGVIGSNEQYF. Written as DNA, the CDR3 is TGCAGTGCTAGTGGGGTGATCGGTAGCAACGAGCAGTACTTC.

The CDR3 DNA reads as TGTGCCAGCGTAGGGGTGGCAGATACGCAGTATTTT. Translating it yields CASVGVADTQYF. J is TRBJ2-3 and V is TRBV13, with D perhaps TRBD1 (5 bases). V dropped 8 bases and J dropped 4 bases, with 10 bases sitting between them. Germline V gene data show CDR1 as PRHDT and CDR2 as FYEKMQ (reference sequence). The CDR3 runs to 12 residues.

This clone occurred once. The rearrangement joins TRBV30 to TRBJ2-7; D call uncertain. The V gene's germline CDR1 is GTSNPN and CDR2 SVGIG (reference sequence). The ends were cut back, 3 bases at V and 1 base at J, with 4 bases in the middle. CDR3 length: 11 amino acids. In nucleotides, the CDR3 is TGTGCCTGGAGGGTGTCCTACGAGCAGTACTTC. It codes for CAWRVSYEQYF.

This chain links TRBV19 with TRBJ1-2; D unclear. Per the germline V gene, CDR1 is LNHDA and CDR2 is SQIVND (reference sequence). CDR3 length: 16 amino acids. Between the trimmed V and J ends, which lost 3 bases and 0 bases, there was a span of 14 bases. CDR3 region: CASSISASRTNYGYTF. The CDR3 region has the DNA TGTGCCAGTAGTATTTCGGCGTCCAGGACTAACTATGGCTACACCTTC.

To note about this clone: It is unclear where the CDR3 begins or ends on the DNA, so no DNA is shown, and the CDR3 is as TCRdb lists it. The V and J genes are TRBV7-9 and TRBJ2-2; the table's D call of TRBD2 was not tested on the DNA. The length of the CDR3 is 16 amino acids, counting both ends. The germline CDR1 and CDR2 sequences are SEHNR and FQNEAQ (reference sequence). CDR3: CASSFGAGGGAVELFF.

The chain carries TRBV7-3 and TRBJ1-1; D might be TRBD1 (6 bases). V lost 2 bases, J lost 4 bases, and 14 bases lay in between. The CDR3 is made up of 15 amino acids. The germline CDR1 and CDR2 sequences are SGHTA and FQGTGA. CDR3: CASSLLGGVITEAFF. The CDR3 DNA reads TGTGCCAGCAGCTTACTAGGGGGAGTTATCACTGAAGCTTTCTTT.

The rearrangement links TRBV3-1 (or the pseudogene TRBV3-2) to TRBJ2-1, with 9 nucleotides matching TRBD2. This CDR3 has 18 residues. The germline gives CDR1 LGHDT, CDR2 YNNKEL (reference sequence). V dropped 1 base and J dropped 6; count of bases not matched to a gene: 13. Here the CDR3 reads CASSQVGGSGLAFNEQFF. DNA for the CDR3: TGTGCCAGCAGCCAAGTTGGGGGGTCGGGACTAGCCTTCAATGAGCAGTTCTTC.

The chain joins TRBV11-2 to TRBJ2-1; D possibly corresponds to TRBD1 (5 bases). V lost 3 bases and J lost 4, with 7 bases in between. CDR1 and CDR2 (germline): SGHAT, FQNNGV. CDR3 length: 13 amino acids. The CDR3 DNA sequence: TGTGCCAGCAGCTTCGGACAATACAATGAGCAGTTCTTC. Encoded protein: CASSFGQYNEQFF.

The chain recombines TRBV19 with TRBJ1-4; D is undetermined. CDR1 and CDR2 (germline): LNHDA, SQIVND (reference sequence). Trimming stripped 10 bases from V and 7 bases from J, with 10 bases between. This CDR3 has 11 residues. In nucleotides, the CDR3 is TGTGCCACCCGAGCGGGTGAAAAACTGTTTTTT. Translated: CATRAGEKLFF.